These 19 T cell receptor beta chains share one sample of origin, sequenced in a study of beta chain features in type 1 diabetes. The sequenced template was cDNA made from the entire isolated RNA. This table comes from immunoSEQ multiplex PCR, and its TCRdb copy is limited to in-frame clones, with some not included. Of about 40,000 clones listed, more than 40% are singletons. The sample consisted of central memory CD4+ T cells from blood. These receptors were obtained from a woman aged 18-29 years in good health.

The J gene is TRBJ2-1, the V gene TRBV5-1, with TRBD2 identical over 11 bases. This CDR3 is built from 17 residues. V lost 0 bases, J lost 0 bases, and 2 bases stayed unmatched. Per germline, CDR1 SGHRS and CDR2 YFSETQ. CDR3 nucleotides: TGCGCCAGCAGCTTGGGTAGCGGGAGGGGCTCCTACAATGAGCAGTTCTTC. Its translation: CASSLGSGRGSYNEQFF.

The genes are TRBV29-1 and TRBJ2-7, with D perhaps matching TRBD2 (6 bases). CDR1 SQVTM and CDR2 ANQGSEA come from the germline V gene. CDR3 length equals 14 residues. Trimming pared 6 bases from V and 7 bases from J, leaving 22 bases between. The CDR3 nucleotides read TGCAGCGTGGGCTTGGGGGTGGGACTGTGGGAGCAGTACTTC. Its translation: CSVGLGVGLWEQYF.

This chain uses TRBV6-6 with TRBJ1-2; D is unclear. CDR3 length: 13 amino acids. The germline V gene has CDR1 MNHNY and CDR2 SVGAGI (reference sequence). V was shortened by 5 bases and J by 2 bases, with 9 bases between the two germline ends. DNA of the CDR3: TGTGCCAGCAGTCCCCAGTGGAACTATGGCTACACCTTC. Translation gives CASSPQWNYGYTF.

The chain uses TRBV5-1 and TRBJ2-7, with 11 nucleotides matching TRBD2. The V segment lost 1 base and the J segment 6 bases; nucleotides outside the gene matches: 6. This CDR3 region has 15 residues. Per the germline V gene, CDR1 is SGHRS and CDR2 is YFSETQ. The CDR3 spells CASSLTLAGGGEQYF. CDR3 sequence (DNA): TGCGCCAGCAGCTTGACGCTAGCGGGAGGCGGCGAGCAGTACTTC.

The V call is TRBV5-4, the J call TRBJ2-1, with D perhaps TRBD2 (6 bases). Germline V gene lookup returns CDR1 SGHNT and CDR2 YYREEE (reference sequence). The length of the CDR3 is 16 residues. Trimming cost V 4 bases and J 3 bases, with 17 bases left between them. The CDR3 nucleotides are TGTGCCAGCAGCACGGAGCCGGGACTTCACTACAATGAGCAGTTCTTC. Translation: CASSTEPGLHYNEQFF.

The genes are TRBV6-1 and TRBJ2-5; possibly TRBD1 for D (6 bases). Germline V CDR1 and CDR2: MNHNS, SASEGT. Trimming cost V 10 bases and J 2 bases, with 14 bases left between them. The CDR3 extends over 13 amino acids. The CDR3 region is CATGNRVQETQYF. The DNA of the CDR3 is TGTGCCACCGGCAACAGGGTACAAGAGACCCAGTACTTC.

Here the CDR3 reads CASSPGRGAQPQHF. CDR3 in DNA: TGTGCCAGCAGCCCCGGACGGGGGGCTCAGCCCCAGCATTTT. J is TRBJ1-5 and V is TRBV7-9, with D possibly TRBD1 on 6 matching bases. The germline V gene encodes CDR1 SEHNR and CDR2 FQNEAQ (reference sequence). The CDR3 length is 14 residues. Trimming left V 5 bases short and J 6 bases short, with 14 bases between. Drawing the rest from reference TRBV7-9 and TRBJ1-5, the complete variable domain is DTGVSQNPRHKITKRGQNVTFRCDPISEHNRLYWYRQTLGQGPEFLTYFQNEAQLEKSRLLSDRFSAERPKGSFSTLEIQRTEQGDSAMYLCASSPGRGAQPQHFGDGTRLSIL.

In DNA form, the CDR3 reads TGTGCCAGCAGTGATAGGTCAGGGGGCGGCTACGAGCAGTACTTC. Its translation is CASSDRSGGGYEQYF. The chain carries TRBV2 and TRBJ2-7; 8 positions match TRBD1. This CDR3 has 15 residues. CDR1 and CDR2 from the germline V gene are SNHLY and FYNNEI. Trimming cost V 3 bases and J 3 bases; bases outside gene matches: 7.

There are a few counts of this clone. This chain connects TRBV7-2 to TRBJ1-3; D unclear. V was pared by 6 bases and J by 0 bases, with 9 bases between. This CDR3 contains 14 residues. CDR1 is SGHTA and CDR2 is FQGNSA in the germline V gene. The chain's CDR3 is CASRRVASGNTIYF. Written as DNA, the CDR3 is TGTGCCAGCAGGAGGGTCGCCTCTGGAAACACCATATATTTT.

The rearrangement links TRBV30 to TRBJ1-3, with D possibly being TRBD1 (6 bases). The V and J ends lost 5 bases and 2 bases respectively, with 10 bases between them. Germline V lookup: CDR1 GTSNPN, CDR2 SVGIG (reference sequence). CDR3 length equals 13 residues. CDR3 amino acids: CAWQGMAGNTIYF. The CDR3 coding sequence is TGTGCCTGGCAGGGGATGGCTGGAAACACCATATATTTT.

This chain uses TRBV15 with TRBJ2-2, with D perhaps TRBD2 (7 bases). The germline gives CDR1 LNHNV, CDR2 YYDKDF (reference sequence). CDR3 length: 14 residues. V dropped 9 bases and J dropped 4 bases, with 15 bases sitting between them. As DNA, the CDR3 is TGTGCCACTGGGGGGGCCACTTCCACCGGGGAGCTGTTTTTT. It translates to CATGGATSTGELFF. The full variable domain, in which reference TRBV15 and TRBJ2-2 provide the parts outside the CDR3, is DAMVIQNPRYQVTQFGKPVTLSCSQTLNHNVMYWYQQKSSQAPKLLFHYYDKDFNNEADTPDNFQSRRPNTSFCFLDIRSPGLGDTAMYLCATGGATSTGELFFGEGSRLTVL.

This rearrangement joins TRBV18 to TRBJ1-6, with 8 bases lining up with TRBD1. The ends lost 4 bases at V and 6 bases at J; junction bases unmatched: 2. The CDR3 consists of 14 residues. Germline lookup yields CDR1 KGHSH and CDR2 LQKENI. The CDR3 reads CASSLDRGNSPLHF. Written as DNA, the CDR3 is TGTGCCAGCTCACTAGACAGGGGTAATTCACCCCTCCACTTT.

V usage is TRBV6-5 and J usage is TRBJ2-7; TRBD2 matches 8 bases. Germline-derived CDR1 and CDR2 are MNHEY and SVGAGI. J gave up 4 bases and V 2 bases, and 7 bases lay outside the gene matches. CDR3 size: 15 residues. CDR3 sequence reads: CASSYGGLGSYEQYF. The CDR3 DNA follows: TGTGCCAGCAGTTACGGGGGACTAGGGAGTTACGAGCAGTACTTC.

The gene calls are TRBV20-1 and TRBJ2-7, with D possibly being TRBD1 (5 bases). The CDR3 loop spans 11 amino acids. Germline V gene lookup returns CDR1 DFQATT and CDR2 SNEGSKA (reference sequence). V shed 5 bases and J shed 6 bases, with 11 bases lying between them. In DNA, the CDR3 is TGCAGTGCTGCCCTGGGGCCCGAGCAGTACTTC. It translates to CSAALGPEQYF.

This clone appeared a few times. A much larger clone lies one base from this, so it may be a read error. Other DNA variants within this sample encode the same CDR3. Here the CDR3 DNA reads TGCGCCAGCAGCCAAGAAGCACGGGGGTCCTACGAGCAGTACTTC. Translation gives CASSQEARGSYEQYF. The chain joins TRBV4-1 to TRBJ2-7; a possible D gene is TRBD2 (6 bases). The CDR3 extends over 15 amino acids. Germline lookup yields CDR1 MGHRA and CDR2 YSYEKL. V was shortened by 0 bases and J by 1 base, with 10 bases between the two germline ends.

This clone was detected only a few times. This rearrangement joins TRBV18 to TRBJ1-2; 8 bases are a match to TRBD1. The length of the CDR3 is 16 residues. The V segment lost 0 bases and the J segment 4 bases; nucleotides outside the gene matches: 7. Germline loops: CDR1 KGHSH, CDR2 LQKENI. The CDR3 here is CASSPPDRASRYGYTF. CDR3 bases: TGTGCCAGCTCACCACCGGACAGGGCTTCGCGCTATGGCTACACCTTC.

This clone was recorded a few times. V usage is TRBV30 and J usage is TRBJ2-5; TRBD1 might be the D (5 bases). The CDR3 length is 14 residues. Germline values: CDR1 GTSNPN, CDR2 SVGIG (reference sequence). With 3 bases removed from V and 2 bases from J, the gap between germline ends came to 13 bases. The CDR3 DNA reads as TGTGCCTGGAGAAGGGGCCCGGTACAAGAGACCCAGTACTTC. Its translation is CAWRRGPVQETQYF.

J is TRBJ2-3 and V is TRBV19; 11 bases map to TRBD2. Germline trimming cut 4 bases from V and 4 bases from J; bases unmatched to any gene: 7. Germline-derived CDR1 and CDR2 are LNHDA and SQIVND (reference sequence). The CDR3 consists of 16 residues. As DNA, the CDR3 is TGTGCCAGTAGTAAATCCACTAGCGGGAGTTCAGATACGCAGTATTTT. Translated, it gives CASSKSTSGSSDTQYF.

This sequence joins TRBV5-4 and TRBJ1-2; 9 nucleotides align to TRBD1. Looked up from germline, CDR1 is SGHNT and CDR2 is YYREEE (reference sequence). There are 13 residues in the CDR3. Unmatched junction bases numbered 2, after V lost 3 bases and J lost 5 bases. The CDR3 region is CASSSDRGYGYTF. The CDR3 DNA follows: TGTGCCAGCAGCTCGGACAGGGGATATGGCTACACCTTC. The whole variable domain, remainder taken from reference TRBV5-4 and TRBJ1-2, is ETGVTQSPTHLIKTRGQQVTLRCSSQSGHNTVSWYQQALGQGPQFIFQYYREEENGRGNFPPRFSGLQFPNYSSELNVNALELDDSALYLCASSSDRGYGYTFGSGTRLTVV.